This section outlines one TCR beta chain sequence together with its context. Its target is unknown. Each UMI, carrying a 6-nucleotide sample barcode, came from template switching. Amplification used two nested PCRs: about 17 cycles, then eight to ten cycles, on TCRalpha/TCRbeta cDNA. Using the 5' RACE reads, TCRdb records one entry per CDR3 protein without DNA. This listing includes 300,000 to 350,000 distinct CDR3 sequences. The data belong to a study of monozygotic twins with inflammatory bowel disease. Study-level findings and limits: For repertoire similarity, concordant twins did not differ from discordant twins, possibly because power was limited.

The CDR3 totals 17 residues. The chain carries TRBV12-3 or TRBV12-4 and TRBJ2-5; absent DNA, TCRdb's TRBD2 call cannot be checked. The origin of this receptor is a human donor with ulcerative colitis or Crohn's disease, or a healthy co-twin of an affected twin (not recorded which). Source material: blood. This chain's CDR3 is CASTPGRLAGGQETQYF.